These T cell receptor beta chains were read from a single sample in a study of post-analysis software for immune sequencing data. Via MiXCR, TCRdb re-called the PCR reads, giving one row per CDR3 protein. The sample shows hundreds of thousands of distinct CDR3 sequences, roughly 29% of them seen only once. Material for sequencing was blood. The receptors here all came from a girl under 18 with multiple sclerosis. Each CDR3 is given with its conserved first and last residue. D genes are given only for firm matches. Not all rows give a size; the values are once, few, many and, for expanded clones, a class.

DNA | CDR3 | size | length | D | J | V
TGCAGTGGGACCCCCCCGACTAGCGGGGTTGGCACCCAGTACTTC | CSGTPPTSGVGTQYF | NA | 15 | TRBD2 | TRBJ2-7 | TRBV20-1
TGTGCCAGCAGTGAAGCGCGGCGTTGGGGAGGTTCTGAGCAGTTCTTC | CASSEARRWGGSEQFF | few | 16 | NA | TRBJ2-1 | TRBV2
TGTGCCAGCAGCGGGGATAGCGGGGAGACCCAGTACTTC | CASSGDSGETQYF | NA | 13 | TRBD2 | TRBJ2-5 | TRBV13
TGCAGTGCTCGTCGACAGGGGGCTAGCACAGATACGCAGTATTTT | CSARRQGASTDTQYF | many | 15 | TRBD1 | TRBJ2-3 | TRBV20-1
TGTGCCAGCAGGGGTGGACAGGGACCCTATAATTCACCCCTCCACTTT | CASRGGQGPYNSPLHF | NA | 16 | TRBD1 | TRBJ1-6 | TRBV7-9
TGTGCCAGTAGTATCCGAGTGGGAGATACGCAGTATTTT | CASSIRVGDTQYF | few | 13 | NA | TRBJ2-3 | TRBV19
TGTGCCAGCAGCTTACTTGTACACACCGGGGAGCTGTTTTTT | CASSLLVHTGELFF | NA | 14 | NA | TRBJ2-2 | TRBV7-2
TGTGCCAGCAGCGCATGGGACGCCTCCTACAATGAGCAGTACTTC | CASSAWDASYNEQYF | NA | 15 | NA | TRBJ2-7 | TRBV7-2
TGTGCCAGCAGTAGGACACAGGTGGGGAGGGGGCAAGAGACCCAGTACTTC | CASSRTQVGRGQETQYF | few | 17 | NA | TRBJ2-5 | TRBV6-1
TGTGCCAGCAGTTTCTTAGCGGGAGGGCCTCGTTTCAATGAGCAGTTCTTC | CASSFLAGGPRFNEQFF | NA | 17 | TRBD2 | TRBJ2-1 | TRBV27
TGTGCCAGCAGTTCTGGGACACCCCAAGAGACCCAGTACTTC | CASSSGTPQETQYF | NA | 14 | NA | TRBJ2-5 | TRBV6-1
TGCAGTGCTAGCGCGGTGTTGGGCACAGATACGCAGTATTTT | CSASAVLGTDTQYF | NA | 14 | NA | TRBJ2-3 | TRBV20-1
TGTGCCAGCAGCCAAGATCTATATGGGTTTGGTGGCTACACCTTC | CASSQDLYGFGGYTF | NA | 15 | NA | TRBJ1-2 | TRBV14
TGTGCCAGCCGGGACAGCCATTATAACTATGGCTACACCTTC | CASRDSHYNYGYTF | NA | 14 | TRBD1 | TRBJ1-2 | TRBV9
TGTGCCAGCACCGGACAGGGGATGAACACCGGGGAGCTGTTTTTT | CASTGQGMNTGELFF | NA | 15 | TRBD1 | TRBJ2-2 | TRBV28
TGTGCCACAGGGACACCTAACACCGGGGAGCTGTTTTTT | CATGTPNTGELFF | NA | 13 | NA | TRBJ2-2 | TRBV12-3/TRBV12-4
TGTGCCAGCAGTTACTCGAGACAGCATAGCAATCAGCCCCAGCATTTT | CASSYSRQHSNQPQHF | NA | 16 | NA | TRBJ1-5 | TRBV6-5
TGTGCCATCAGTGAGCAGGGATACTACGAGCAGTACTTC | CAISEQGYYEQYF | few | 13 | NA | TRBJ2-7 | TRBV10-3
TGTGCTAGCCCTTCAGCGGCCTATCAGCCCCAGCATTTT | CASPSAAYQPQHF | NA | 13 | NA | TRBJ1-5 | TRBV7-7
TGCAGTGCTAGGGGGGATGGACGTATTAGCAATCAGCCCCAGCATTTT | CSARGDGRISNQPQHF | few | 16 | NA | TRBJ1-5 | TRBV20-1
TGCAGTGCTCCACAATCGAGCGGGAGCACAGATACGCAGTATTTT | CSAPQSSGSTDTQYF | few | 15 | NA | TRBJ2-3 | TRBV20-1
TGTGCCAGCAGAGAAGGGACTCCCCGATACAATGAGCAGTTCTTC | CASREGTPRYNEQFF | once | 15 | NA | TRBJ2-1 | TRBV28
TGTGCGACCACCGAGGATTATACGCAGTATTTT | CATTEDYTQYF | NA | 11 | NA | TRBJ2-3 | TRBV6-2/TRBV6-3
TGCGCCAGCAGCAAGGACCCGATTTACAATGAGCAGTTCTTC | CASSKDPIYNEQFF | NA | 14 | NA | TRBJ2-1 | TRBV5-1
TGTGCCAGCAGTAGGGGCCCCTCTGGGGCCAACGTCCTGACTTTC | CASSRGPSGANVLTF | NA | 15 | NA | TRBJ2-6 | TRBV6-5
TGCAGCGTTGACCGGGGGGGAACAGATACGCAGTATTTT | CSVDRGGTDTQYF | many | 13 | TRBD2 | TRBJ2-3 | TRBV29-1
TGTGCCAGCAGTTTAATCGCAGGACTAGCGGGAGGGTCCCAAGAGACCCAGTACTTC | CASSLIAGLAGGSQETQYF | few | 19 | TRBD2 | TRBJ2-5 | TRBV28
TGTGCCAGCAGTCGGCCTCATGGAGGGCGGACAGATACGCAGTATTTT | CASSRPHGGRTDTQYF | NA | 16 | NA | TRBJ2-3 | TRBV6-5
TGTGCCAGCCAGGGGGGGGCGAGTGAGCAGTACTTC | CASQGGASEQYF | NA | 12 | NA | TRBJ2-7 | TRBV28
TGTGCCAGCAGTTACTCCCCGGGCCTCAACACCGGGGAGCTGTTTTTT | CASSYSPGLNTGELFF | NA | 16 | NA | TRBJ2-2 | TRBV6-5
TGTGCCAGCAGCCCGTATCCGGACAGGGCCAGCAATGAGCAGTTCTTC | CASSPYPDRASNEQFF | few | 16 | TRBD1 | TRBJ2-1 | TRBV5-6
TGTGCCAGCAGTTCAGGTTCGGGACTAGCAGGAAATGAGCAGTTCTTC | CASSSGSGLAGNEQFF | NA | 16 | TRBD2 | TRBJ2-1 | TRBV28
TGTGCCAGCAGCTTAGCCGGGACTTACCACCGTCTCATTCCAGATACGCAGTATTTT | CASSLAGTYHRLIPDTQYF | few | 19 | NA | TRBJ2-3 | TRBV7-2
TGTGCCAGCAGCCAAATACAGGGGTCGGTTGCAGATACGCAGTATTTT | CASSQIQGSVADTQYF | NA | 16 | TRBD1 | TRBJ2-3 | TRBV28
TGTGCCAGCAGCTTAGCGCGAACTAGCGGGAGCGACGAGCAGTACTTC | CASSLARTSGSDEQYF | few | 16 | TRBD2 | TRBJ2-7 | TRBV7-2
TGTGCCAGCAGCTTAGCTACAGGGAGGGGCTCACCCCTCCACTTT | CASSLATGRGSPLHF | many | 15 | NA | TRBJ1-6 | TRBV7-2
TGTGCCAGCAGCTCCCGGGACCTCTACAATGAGCAGTACTTC | CASSSRDLYNEQYF | NA | 14 | NA | TRBJ2-7 | TRBV7-9
TGTGCCAGCAGCCAAAAGAGGGACCAAGAGACCCAGTACTTC | CASSQKRDQETQYF | few | 14 | NA | TRBJ2-5 | TRBV3-1
TGTGCCAGCAGCACGAGGACAAACCACGGGGAGCTGTTTTTT | CASSTRTNHGELFF | few | 14 | NA | TRBJ2-2 | TRBV7-2
TGCAGCGTTGGGAATGGGCAGTTCTTC | CSVGNGQFF | NA | 9 | NA | TRBJ2-1 | TRBV29-1
TGCAGTAACGGACAGGGGGCTGGGGAGCAGTACTTC | CSNGQGAGEQYF | NA | 12 | TRBD1 | TRBJ2-7 | TRBV20-1
TGCGCCAGCAGCCCGGACGAGGGGCCCTACGAGCAGTACTTC | CASSPDEGPYEQYF | few | 14 | NA | TRBJ2-7 | TRBV4-3
TGTGCCATCAGTGAGTCGACGGCAGGGCAGGAGACCCAGTACTTC | CAISESTAGQETQYF | NA | 15 | NA | TRBJ2-5 | TRBV10-3
TGCAGTGCTAGAGAGGCAGGGCCCTATGGCTACACCTTC | CSAREAGPYGYTF | few | 13 | NA | TRBJ1-2 | TRBV20-1
TGTGCCAGCAGCTTAGTGGACTATGGCTACACCTTC | CASSLVDYGYTF | NA | 12 | NA | TRBJ1-2 | TRBV7-2